The 16 T cell receptor beta chains below come from one sample, sequenced in a study of T cell responses to AZD1222 COVID-19 vaccine. Here immunoSEQ multiplex PCR was the method, and the copy in TCRdb shows in-frame clones only, minus some. The profile shows 100,000 to 120,000 clones, around nine tenths of them singletons. Here the sequenced sample was peripheral blood, taken on day 0 of AZD1222 vaccination. These receptors all stem from an adult in good health.

The chain joins TRBV6-2 or TRBV6-3 to TRBJ1-5; 8 positions agree with TRBD1. The CDR3 totals 17 residues. Losses at the gene ends were 0 bases for V and 0 bases for J; bases not matched to a gene: 4. The V gene's germline CDR1 is MNHEY and CDR2 SVGEGT. The DNA for the CDR3 is TGTGCCAGCAGTTACTCGGGACAGGCGGATAGCAATCAGCCCCAGCATTTT. Its translation: CASSYSGQADSNQPQHF.

The chain carries TRBV5-1 and TRBJ1-1; perhaps TRBD1 as D (5 bases). Between the trimmed V and J ends, which lost 2 bases and 3 bases, there was a span of 11 bases. CDR1 SGHRS and CDR2 YFSETQ come from the germline V gene. The CDR3 spans 14 residues. The CDR3 DNA reads as TGCGCCAGCAGCTTTCAACAGGAGGACACTGAAGCTTTCTTT. Translating gives CASSFQQEDTEAFF.

This clone appeared a single time. Here the CDR3 reads CASSLAGTSGKVNEQFF. CDR3 nucleotides: TGCGCCAGCAGCTTGGCCGGGACTAGCGGAAAGGTAAATGAGCAGTTCTTC. The genes are TRBV5-1 and TRBJ2-1, with 11 positions matching TRBD2. V gave up 0 bases and J gave up 7 bases; unmatched junction bases: 9. The CDR3 spans 17 residues. Germline CDR1 and CDR2: SGHRS and YFSETQ.

The rearrangement links TRBV11-2 to TRBJ1-2, with D perhaps TRBD1 (5 bases). The CDR3 loop spans 11 amino acids. Germline V lookup: CDR1 SGHAT, CDR2 FQNNGV. The V gene lost 5 bases and the J gene lost 8 bases, with 9 bases spanning the gap. The DNA for the CDR3 is TGTGCCAGCAGCCCAGGGCGGGGCTACACCTTC. This codes for CASSPGRGYTF.

This chain connects TRBV5-1 to TRBJ2-5; D uncertain. Germline V CDR1 and CDR2: SGHRS, YFSETQ. Trimming took off 0 bases at V and 5 bases at J, with 11 bases between the two ends. The length of the CDR3 is 14 residues. The CDR3 DNA reads TGCGCCAGCAGCTTGGAAGGAAGCTGGGAGACCCAGTACTTC. Its protein product is CASSLEGSWETQYF.

The chain couples TRBV6-5 to TRBJ1-2; D call uncertain. V dropped 4 bases and J dropped 4 bases, with 16 bases sitting between them. Germline V lookup: CDR1 MNHEY, CDR2 SVGAGI. The CDR3 has 15 residues. CDR3 sequence reads: CASSFGPPGGYGYTF. The CDR3 DNA follows: TGTGCCAGCAGTTTCGGACCGCCGGGAGGCTATGGCTACACCTTC.

This clone came up a few times. This chain links TRBV5-4 with TRBJ2-7, with 8 bases that match TRBD1. CDR1 and CDR2 (germline): SGHNT, YYREEE (reference sequence). CDR3 length: 15 residues. Trimming cost V 0 bases and J 2 bases; bases outside gene matches: 4. CDR3 nucleotide sequence: TGTGCCAGCAGCTTGGGGACAGGGAACCCCTACGAGCAGTACTTC. Protein product: CASSLGTGNPYEQYF.

V is TRBV28 and J is TRBJ1-1; TRBD1 matches at 9 bases. The CDR3 is 18 residues long. From germline, CDR1 is MDHEN and CDR2 SYDVKM. With 4 bases clipped from V and 2 bases from J, the junction kept 14 bases outside the gene matches. This CDR3 reads CASSYSGTGSIHNTEAFF. CDR3 DNA: TGTGCCAGCAGTTACTCGGGGACAGGGTCCATTCACAACACTGAAGCTTTCTTT. The full variable domain, in which reference TRBV28 and TRBJ1-1 provide the parts outside the CDR3, is DVKVTQSSRYLVKRTGEKVFLECVQDMDHENMFWYRQDPGLGLRLIYFSYDVKMKEKGDIPEGYSVSREKKERFSLILESASTNQTSMYLCASSYSGTGSIHNTEAFFGQGTRLTVV.

This chain joins TRBV18 and TRBJ2-1; D ambiguous. Deletions cut 1 base from V and 5 bases from J, with 6 bases between. Germline CDR1 and CDR2: KGHSH and LQKENI. This CDR3 has 13 amino acids. This chain's CDR3 is CASSPQSDNEQFF. Here the CDR3 DNA reads TGTGCCAGCTCACCACAGTCCGACAATGAGCAGTTCTTC.

The chain links TRBV7-2 to TRBJ2-1, with 7 bases aligning to TRBD2. Germline V gene sequence: CDR1 SGHTA, CDR2 FQGNSA. V shed 2 bases and J 8 bases; nucleotides not matched to a gene: 18. The CDR3 covers 18 residues. The CDR3 coding sequence is TGTGCCAGCAGCTTAAGGGGCACTCGAGGGAGGGCGTACGATGAGCAGTTCTTC. Encoded protein: CASSLRGTRGRAYDEQFF.

The chain couples TRBV3-1 (or the pseudogene TRBV3-2) to TRBJ2-3; 7 bases fit TRBD2. Trimming at V came to 2 bases and at J to 4 bases, leaving 18 bases not matched to a gene. The CDR3 loop spans 19 amino acids. Germline V lookup: CDR1 LGHDT, CDR2 YNNKEL (reference sequence). The CDR3 is CASSQRGGRAGSGSDTQYF. The DNA for the CDR3 is TGTGCCAGCAGCCAACGTGGGGGGAGGGCCGGTTCAGGGTCAGATACGCAGTATTTT.

The V call is TRBV11-3, the J call TRBJ2-7, with 14 nucleotides matching TRBD2. J gave up 3 bases and V 3 bases, and 13 bases lay outside the gene matches. Germline CDR1 reads SGHNT; CDR2 reads YENEEA. The length of the CDR3 is 19 residues. The CDR3 loop reads CASSFQGETSGRAFYEQYF. For the CDR3, the DNA is TGTGCCAGCAGCTTTCAGGGGGAGACTAGCGGGAGGGCCTTCTACGAGCAGTACTTC.

The chain has TRBV9 and TRBJ1-1; D might be TRBD1 (5 bases). The CDR3 spans 13 residues. Per germline, CDR1 SGDLS and CDR2 YYNGEE. Trimming removed 6 bases at V and 0 bases at J, with 9 bases between. The CDR3 DNA reads as TGTGCCAGCAACTCGGACATGAACACTGAAGCTTTCTTT. This translates into CASNSDMNTEAFF.

The genes are TRBV28 and TRBJ2-2; D uncertain. This CDR3 is 15 amino acids long. Germline CDR1 and CDR2: MDHEN and SYDVKM. Between the trimmed V and J ends, which lost 8 bases and 1 base, there was a span of 14 bases. This chain's CDR3 is CASGARSRNTGELFF. CDR3 nucleotides: TGTGCCAGCGGTGCGAGGTCGAGGAACACCGGGGAGCTGTTTTTT.

The V and J genes are TRBV10-3 and TRBJ2-6; D unclear. The V end was cut by 6 bases, the J end by 0 bases, with 3 bases between. This CDR3 spans 13 amino acids. In germline, CDR1 is ENHRY, CDR2 SYGVKD. CDR3 residues: CAISPSGANVLTF. For the CDR3, the DNA is TGTGCCATCAGCCCCTCTGGGGCCAACGTCCTGACTTTC.

The chain recombines TRBV15 with TRBJ2-7, with 9 bases aligning to TRBD1. J was trimmed by 0 bases and V by 0 bases; bases with no gene match: 0. CDR1 LNHNV and CDR2 YYDKDF come from the germline V gene (reference sequence). The CDR3 has 15 residues. The CDR3 region has the DNA TGTGCCACCAGCAGAGAGGACAGGGGCTCCTACGAGCAGTACTTC. It specifies CATSREDRGSYEQYF.